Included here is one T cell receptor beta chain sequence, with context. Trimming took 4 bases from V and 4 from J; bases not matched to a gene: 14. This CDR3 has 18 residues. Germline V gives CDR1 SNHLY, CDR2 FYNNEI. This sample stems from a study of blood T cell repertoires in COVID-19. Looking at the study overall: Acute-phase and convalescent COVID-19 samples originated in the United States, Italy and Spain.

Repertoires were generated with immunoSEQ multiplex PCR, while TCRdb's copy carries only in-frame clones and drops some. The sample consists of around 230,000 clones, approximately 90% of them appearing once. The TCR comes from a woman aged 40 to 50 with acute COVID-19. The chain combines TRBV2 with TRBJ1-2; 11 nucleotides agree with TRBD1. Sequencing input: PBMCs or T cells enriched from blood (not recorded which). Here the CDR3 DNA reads TGTGCCAGCAGTGGGGGCAAATTAGGACAGGGGGCCGGCTATGGCTACACCTTC. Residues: CASSGGKLGQGAGYGYTF.